These T cell receptor beta chains were read from a single sample in a study of blood T cell repertoires in COVID-19. Sequencing used immunoSEQ multiplex PCR; TCRdb keeps in-frame clones, though not all of them. Here the sample spans about 270,000 clones, 70% to 90% being singletons. Sample: PBMCs or T cells enriched from blood (not recorded which). The receptors shown here come from a woman aged 25 to 39 with acute COVID-19. Both conserved end residues are part of each CDR3. D genes are given only for firm matches. Clone size is given for some rows only: seen once, a few or many times, or a class if the clone is expanded.

j_gene,abundance,d_gene,v_gene,CDR3aa,CDR3nt
TRBJ1-5,.,.,TRBV5-1,CASSLGHDNQPQHF,TGCGCCAGCAGCTTGGGACACGATAATCAGCCCCAGCATTTT
TRBJ2-1,.,.,TRBV28,CASSSSAIAYNEQFF,TGTGCCAGCAGTTCCAGCGCCATCGCCTACAATGAGCAGTTCTTC
TRBJ2-7,once,TRBD1,TRBV12-3/TRBV12-4,CASSSGTVYEQYF,TGTGCCAGCAGTTCGGGGACAGTCTACGAGCAGTACTTC
TRBJ2-7,.,TRBD1,TRBV6-5,CASSYSLDRGREQYF,TGTGCCAGCAGTTACTCACTTGACAGGGGTCGGGAGCAGTACTTC
TRBJ2-1,.,.,TRBV28,CASSLRTYQQRNEQFF,TGTGCCAGCAGTTTACGGACTTACCAACAAAGGAATGAGCAGTTCTTC
TRBJ2-7,.,.,TRBV4-2,CASSQASTGSYEQYF,TGTGCCAGCAGCCAAGCGTCGACAGGCTCCTACGAGCAGTACTTC
TRBJ2-1,.,TRBD1,TRBV10-1,CASRRDRENNEQFF,TGCGCCAGCAGAAGGGACAGGGAGAACAATGAGCAGTTCTTC
TRBJ1-2,.,.,TRBV20-1,CSASKAGVNYGYTF,TGCAGTGCTAGTAAGGCAGGGGTGAACTATGGCTACACCTTC
TRBJ1-3,.,.,TRBV5-5,CASSLPVTSGNTIYF,TGTGCCAGCAGCTTGCCTGTAACTTCTGGAAACACCATATATTTT
TRBJ1-5,.,TRBD1,TRBV7-9,CASSLDGTGGGPQHF,TGTGCCAGCAGCTTAGACGGGACAGGTGGTGGGCCCCAGCATTTT
TRBJ1-2,.,.,TRBV29-1,CSVGGGHGYTF,TGCAGCGTTGGTGGCGGTCATGGCTACACCTTC
TRBJ2-1,.,.,TRBV29-1,CSVEVEDYKPYNEQFF,TGCAGCGTTGAAGTGGAGGACTACAAGCCCTACAATGAGCAGTTCTTC
TRBJ2-7,.,.,TRBV7-9,CASSLGPGTYEQYF,TGTGCCAGCAGCTTAGGTCCGGGTACCTACGAGCAGTACTTC
TRBJ1-3,.,.,TRBV6-6,CASSYSNTGSGNTIYF,TGTGCCAGCAGTTACTCGAATACTGGCTCTGGAAACACCATATATTTT
TRBJ2-5,few,.,TRBV19,CASRRGGTETQYF,TGTGCCAGCCGTAGGGGGGGCACAGAGACCCAGTACTTC
TRBJ1-5,once,TRBD1,TRBV28,CASSSLRGPYQPQHF,TGTGCCAGCAGTTCGCTCAGGGGGCCTTATCAGCCCCAGCATTTT
TRBJ1-2,.,.,TRBV5-1,CASSLYQQGEPSNYGYTF,TGCGCCAGCAGCTTGTATCAGCAGGGCGAACCTTCTAACTATGGCTACACCTTC
TRBJ2-2,.,TRBD1,TRBV18,CASSQPRQGVTTGELFF,TGTGCCAGCTCACAACCGAGACAGGGGGTGACCACCGGGGAGCTGTTTTTT
TRBJ2-7,.,TRBD2,TRBV5-1,CASRRLADAYEQYF,TGCGCCAGCAGACGACTAGCGGATGCCTACGAGCAGTACTTC
TRBJ1-5,once,.,TRBV19,CASRPVGNQPQHF,TGTGCCAGTAGACCAGTGGGCAATCAGCCCCAGCATTTT
TRBJ1-2,.,TRBD1,TRBV24-1,CATWGTGTNGYTF,TGTGCCACCTGGGGGACAGGGACTAATGGCTACACCTTC
TRBJ2-3,.,.,TRBV6-4,CASSDSRGGADTQYF,TGTGCCAGCAGTGACTCGAGGGGGGGAGCAGATACGCAGTATTTT
TRBJ1-1,.,.,TRBV3-1/TRBV3-2,CASSLTLLGTEAFF,TGTGCCAGCAGCCTTACTTTGCTTGGCACTGAAGCTTTCTTT
TRBJ2-7,.,TRBD2,TRBV30,CAWSLWEGTYEQYF,TGTGCCTGGAGTCTGTGGGAGGGGACCTACGAGCAGTACTTC
TRBJ2-7,once,.,TRBV6-5,CASRTVFGVDEQYF,TGTGCCAGCCGGACTGTGTTTGGGGTAGACGAGCAGTACTTC
TRBJ2-7,.,TRBD1,TRBV7-6,CASGTGGSYEQYF,TGTGCCAGCGGAACAGGGGGGAGCTACGAGCAGTACTTC
TRBJ2-3,.,TRBD2,TRBV9,CASSPRGGLATTDTQYF,TGTGCCAGCAGCCCAAGGGGGGGACTAGCGACCACAGATACGCAGTATTTT
TRBJ1-4,.,.,TRBV7-8,CASSLDDRNNEKLFF,TGTGCCAGCAGCTTAGATGACAGGAATAATGAAAAACTGTTTTTT
TRBJ1-2,.,.,TRBV28,CASSLQGTYGYTF,TGTGCCAGCAGTTTGCAGGGGACCTATGGCTACACCTTC
TRBJ1-6,.,TRBD1,TRBV7-2,CASSLAGQGYSPLHF,TGTGCCAGCAGCTTAGCCGGACAGGGTTATTCACCCCTCCACTTT
TRBJ1-2,.,TRBD1,TRBV6-1,CASSEDRGYGYTF,TGTGCCAGCAGTGAAGACAGGGGCTATGGCTACACCTTC
TRBJ1-5,.,.,TRBV24-1,CATSDRSNQPQHF,TGTGCCACCAGTGACCGTAGCAATCAGCCCCAGCATTTT
TRBJ1-1,.,.,TRBV3-1/TRBV3-2,CASSQMAALNTEAFF,TGTGCCAGCAGCCAAATGGCGGCCCTGAACACTGAAGCTTTCTTT
TRBJ2-7,.,TRBD2,TRBV7-3,CASSLGLAGEQYF,TGTGCCAGCAGCTTGGGACTAGCGGGCGAGCAGTACTTC
TRBJ2-3,.,.,TRBV27,CASSSSAIPTDTQYF,TGTGCCAGCAGTTCCAGCGCAATACCCACAGATACGCAGTATTTT
TRBJ2-1,.,TRBD1,TRBV2,CASSQDRVISDEQFF,TGTGCCAGCAGTCAGGACAGGGTCATCAGTGATGAGCAGTTCTTC
TRBJ1-2,few,.,TRBV27,CASSLEGLRDYTF,TGTGCCAGCAGTTTGGAGGGTCTGCGTGACTACACCTTC
TRBJ2-3,.,TRBD2,TRBV5-1,CATSSGRAGDTQYF,TGCGCCACCTCTAGCGGGAGGGCTGGAGATACGCAGTATTTT
TRBJ1-6,.,TRBD1,TRBV5-8,CASSLGTGNSPLHF,TGTGCCAGCAGCCTAGGGACAGGGAATTCACCCCTCCACTTT
TRBJ2-1,.,.,TRBV7-9,CASSSESDEQFF,TGTGCCAGCAGCTCAGAAAGCGATGAGCAGTTCTTC
TRBJ2-1,.,TRBD2,TRBV3-1/TRBV3-2,CASSQEGPGLAGDLEQFF,TGTGCCAGCAGCCAAGAGGGGCCGGGACTAGCGGGAGATCTTGAGCAGTTCTTC
TRBJ1-5,.,.,TRBV7-2,CASSPDSQPQHF,TGTGCCAGCAGCCCCGACAGTCAGCCCCAGCATTTT
TRBJ2-7,.,TRBD2,TRBV19,CASSMVVASGSLNEQYF,TGTGCCAGTAGTATGGTGGTCGCTAGCGGGAGTCTTAACGAGCAGTACTTC
TRBJ1-2,.,.,TRBV2,CASSPQGLSVPGYTF,TGTGCCAGCTCCCCCCAGGGCCTCTCTGTTCCTGGCTACACCTTC
TRBJ2-5,.,TRBD2,TRBV18,CASTGSSGGLETQYF,TGTGCCAGCACGGGGTCTAGCGGCGGGCTAGAGACCCAGTACTTC
TRBJ2-5,.,.,TRBV5-8,CASSLGATQETQYF,TGTGCCAGCAGCTTGGGGGCGACCCAAGAGACCCAGTACTTC
TRBJ1-4,.,TRBD1,TRBV28,CASNLRTGGREKLFF,TGTGCCAGCAATCTACGGACAGGGGGGAGAGAAAAACTGTTTTTT
TRBJ2-2,.,.,TRBV28,CASISVGELFF,TGTGCCAGCATCTCGGTGGGGGAGCTGTTTTTT
TRBJ2-1,.,.,TRBV6-6,CASSRVSNEQFF,TGTGCCAGCAGCCGGGTGAGCAATGAGCAGTTCTTC
TRBJ2-7,.,.,TRBV1,CTSSQLKEGAGSYEQYF,TGCACCAGCAGCCAACTAAAAGAAGGGGCGGGGTCCTACGAGCAGTACTTC
TRBJ1-6,once,TRBD1,TRBV28,CASSLAGGWDSPLHF,TGTGCCAGCAGTTTAGCAGGGGGCTGGGATTCACCCCTCCACTTT
TRBJ2-3,.,TRBD2,TRBV11-2,CASSLEGLAGGSQYF,TGTGCCAGCAGCTTAGAGGGACTAGCGGGAGGGTCGCAGTATTTT
TRBJ2-7,.,TRBD2,TRBV27,CASSPTSGAYEQYF,TGTGCCAGCAGTCCGACTAGCGGAGCCTACGAGCAGTACTTC
TRBJ2-7,once,.,TRBV28,CASSLGLASYEQYF,TGTGCCAGCAGTTTAGGGCTAGCCTCCTACGAGCAGTACTTC
TRBJ1-2,.,TRBD1,TRBV7-2,CASSPRGGANYGYTF,TGTGCCAGCAGCCCAAGAGGGGGCGCTAACTATGGCTACACCTTC
TRBJ2-7,.,TRBD1,TRBV5-1,CASSLRSGTGHEQYF,TGCGCCAGCAGCTTGAGGTCCGGGACAGGGCACGAGCAGTACTTC
TRBJ2-2,.,TRBD2,TRBV29-1,CSAEISGSNTGELFF,TGCAGTGCTGAGATTAGCGGGAGTAACACCGGGGAGCTGTTTTTT
TRBJ2-1,.,.,TRBV28,CASSLHSGINEQFF,TGTGCCAGCAGCCTACACTCGGGGATCAATGAGCAGTTCTTC
TRBJ2-7,.,TRBD2,TRBV11-1,CASSPWQREVNEQYF,TGTGCCAGCAGCCCGTGGCAGCGGGAGGTTAACGAGCAGTACTTC